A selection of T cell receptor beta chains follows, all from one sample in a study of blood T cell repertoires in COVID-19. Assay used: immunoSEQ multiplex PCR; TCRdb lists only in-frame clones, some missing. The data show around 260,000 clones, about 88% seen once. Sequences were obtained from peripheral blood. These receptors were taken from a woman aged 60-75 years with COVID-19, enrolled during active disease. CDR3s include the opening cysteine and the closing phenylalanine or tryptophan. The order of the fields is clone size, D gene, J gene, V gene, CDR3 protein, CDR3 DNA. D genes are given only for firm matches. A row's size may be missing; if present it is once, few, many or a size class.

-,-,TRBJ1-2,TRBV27,CASRRQSNYGYTF,TGTGCCAGCAGAAGACAGTCAAACTATGGCTACACCTTC
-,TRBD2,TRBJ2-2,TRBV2,CASSEKSGTSWNTGELFF,TGTGCCAGCAGTGAAAAGTCTGGGACTAGCTGGAACACCGGGGAGCTGTTTTTT
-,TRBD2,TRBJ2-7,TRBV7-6,CASSVISTSESYEQYF,TGTGCCAGCAGCGTTATATCGACTAGCGAGAGCTACGAGCAGTACTTC
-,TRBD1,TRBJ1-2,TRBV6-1,CASSDTGQGNYGYTF,TGTGCCAGCAGTGATACCGGACAGGGGAACTATGGCTACACCTTC
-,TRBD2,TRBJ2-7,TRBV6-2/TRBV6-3,CASSPNPGRGAQQYF,TGTGCCAGCAGTCCAAATCCCGGGAGGGGGGCTCAGCAGTACTTC
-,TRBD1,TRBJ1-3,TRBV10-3,CAINSEGQGRNTIYF,TGTGCCATCAATTCTGAGGGACAGGGGCGAAACACCATATATTTT
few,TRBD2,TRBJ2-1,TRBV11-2,CASSPRLAEAYNEQFF,TGTGCCAGCAGCCCCAGACTAGCGGAGGCCTACAATGAGCAGTTCTTC
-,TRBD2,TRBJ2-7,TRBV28,CASSLNPPGLAGGSYEQYF,TGTGCCAGCAGTTTAAACCCCCCCGGACTAGCGGGAGGTTCCTACGAGCAGTACTTC
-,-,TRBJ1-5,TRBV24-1,CATSDPGGPQHF,TGTGCCACCAGTGATCCCGGGGGGCCCCAGCATTTT
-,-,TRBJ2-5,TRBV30,CAWSVRAETQYF,TGTGCCTGGAGTGTGAGGGCGGAGACCCAGTACTTC
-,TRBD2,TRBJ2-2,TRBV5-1,CASSLGPREAGELFF,TGCGCCAGCAGCTTAGGACCCCGGGAGGCCGGGGAGCTGTTTTTT
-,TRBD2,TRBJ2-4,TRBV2,CASSPDRAGDIQYF,TGTGCCAGCAGTCCAGACCGGGCGGGGGACATTCAGTACTTC
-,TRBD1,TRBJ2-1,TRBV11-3,CASSPRGGFANEQFF,TGTGCCAGCAGCCCTAGAGGGGGCTTTGCCAATGAGCAGTTCTTC
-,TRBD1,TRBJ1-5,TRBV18,CASSRGQGSNQPQHF,TGTGCCAGCTCCCGTGGACAGGGTAGCAATCAGCCCCAGCATTTT
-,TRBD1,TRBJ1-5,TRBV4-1,CASSQEGNRGRQPQHF,TGCGCCAGCAGCCAAGAGGGAAACAGGGGTCGGCAGCCCCAGCATTTT
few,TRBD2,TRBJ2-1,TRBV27,CASSWGKGGSFDEQFF,TGTGCCAGCAGTTGGGGCAAAGGCGGGAGTTTTGATGAGCAGTTCTTC
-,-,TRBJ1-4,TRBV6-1,CASSDGSGYEKLFF,TGTGCCAGCAGTGACGGCTCAGGGTATGAAAAACTGTTTTTT
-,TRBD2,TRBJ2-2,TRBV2,CASSFSGRPTGELFF,TGTGCCAGCAGTTTTAGCGGGAGGCCCACCGGGGAGCTGTTTTTT
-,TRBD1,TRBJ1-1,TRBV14,CASSPGQGLNTEAFF,TGTGCCAGCAGCCCGGGACAGGGACTGAACACTGAAGCTTTCTTT
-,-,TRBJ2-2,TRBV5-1,CASSYGGGSGELFF,TGCGCCAGCAGCTACGGGGGTGGTAGCGGGGAGCTGTTTTTT
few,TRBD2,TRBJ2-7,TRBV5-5,CASSFGGGLGEQYF,TGTGCCAGCAGCTTCGGGGGAGGGCTAGGAGAGCAGTACTTC
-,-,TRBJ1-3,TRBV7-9,CASSLGIVGYF,TGTGCCAGCAGCTTGGGCATTGTCGGTTATTTT
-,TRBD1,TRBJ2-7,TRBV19,CASSARDSSYEQYF,TGTGCCAGTAGTGCCCGGGACAGCTCCTACGAGCAGTACTTC
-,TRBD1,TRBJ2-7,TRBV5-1,CASSNLQGVYEQYF,TGCGCCAGCAGCAATCTCCAGGGGGTCTACGAGCAGTACTTC
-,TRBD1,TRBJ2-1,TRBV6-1,CASREDRGDNEQFF,TGTGCCAGCAGAGAAGACAGGGGAGACAATGAGCAGTTCTTC
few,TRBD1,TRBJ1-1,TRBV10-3,CATCRDRRNTEAFF,TGTGCCACCTGTAGGGACAGGAGGAACACTGAAGCTTTCTTT
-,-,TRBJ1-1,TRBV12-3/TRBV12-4,CASSLLRTEAFF,TGTGCCAGCAGTTTATTGAGAACTGAAGCTTTCTTT
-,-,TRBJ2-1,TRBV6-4,CASRPSSSAEQFF,TGTGCCAGCAGACCTTCTTCTAGCGCTGAGCAGTTCTTC
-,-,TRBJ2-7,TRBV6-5,CASSDSANSYEQYF,TGTGCCAGCAGCGACAGCGCAAACTCCTACGAGCAGTACTTC
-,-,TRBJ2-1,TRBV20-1,CSARRDREQFF,TGCAGTGCTAGGAGGGATCGGGAGCAGTTCTTC
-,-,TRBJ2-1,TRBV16,CASSQSVAGAGEQFF,TGTGCCAGCAGCCAATCAGTGGCGGGGGCGGGTGAGCAGTTCTTC
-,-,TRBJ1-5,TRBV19,CASSMGLEGQPQHF,TGTGCCAGTAGTATGGGTTTGGAGGGGCAGCCCCAGCATTTT
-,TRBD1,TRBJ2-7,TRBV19,CASTPGTGTYEQYF,TGTGCCAGTACCCCAGGGACAGGCACCTACGAGCAGTACTTC
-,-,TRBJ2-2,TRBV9,CASSPGLLNTGELFF,TGTGCCAGCAGTCCGGGACTTCTGAACACCGGGGAGCTGTTTTTT
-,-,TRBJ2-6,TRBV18,CASSPRLGDAGANVLTF,TGTGCCAGCTCACCACGCCTGGGAGACGCGGGGGCCAACGTCCTGACTTTC
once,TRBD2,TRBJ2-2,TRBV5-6,CASSRTSGGTGELFF,TGTGCCAGCAGCCGGACTAGCGGTGGGACCGGGGAGCTGTTTTTT
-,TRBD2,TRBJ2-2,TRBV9,CASSAQGLSNTGELFF,TGTGCCAGCAGCGCCCAGGGACTATCTAACACCGGGGAGCTGTTTTTT
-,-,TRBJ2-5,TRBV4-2,CASSQGWGSLETQYF,TGTGCCAGCAGCCAAGGGTGGGGCTCCCTGGAGACCCAGTACTTC
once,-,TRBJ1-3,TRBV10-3,CAIRTGGRSGNTIYF,TGTGCCATCAGGACGGGGGGCCGCTCTGGAAACACCATATATTTT
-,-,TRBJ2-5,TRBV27,CASRRDNLYQETQYF,TGTGCCAGCAGAAGGGACAACTTGTACCAAGAGACCCAGTACTTC
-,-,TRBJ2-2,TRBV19,CASSMSDTGELFF,TGTGCCAGTAGTATGTCCGACACCGGGGAGCTGTTTTTT
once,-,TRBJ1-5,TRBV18,CASSPTGSDNQPQHF,TGTGCCAGCTCACCCACAGGGAGTGACAATCAGCCCCAGCATTTT
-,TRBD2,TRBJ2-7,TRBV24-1,CATSDQTVLAGITYEQYF,TGTGCCACCAGTGACCAAACAGTTCTAGCGGGGATAACCTACGAGCAGTACTTC
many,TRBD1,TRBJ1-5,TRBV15,CATSIRQGGQPQHF,TGTGCCACCAGCATCCGACAGGGTGGGCAGCCCCAGCATTTT
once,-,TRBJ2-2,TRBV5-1,CASGTDKMAGELFF,TGCGCCAGCGGTACCGACAAAATGGCCGGGGAGCTGTTTTTT